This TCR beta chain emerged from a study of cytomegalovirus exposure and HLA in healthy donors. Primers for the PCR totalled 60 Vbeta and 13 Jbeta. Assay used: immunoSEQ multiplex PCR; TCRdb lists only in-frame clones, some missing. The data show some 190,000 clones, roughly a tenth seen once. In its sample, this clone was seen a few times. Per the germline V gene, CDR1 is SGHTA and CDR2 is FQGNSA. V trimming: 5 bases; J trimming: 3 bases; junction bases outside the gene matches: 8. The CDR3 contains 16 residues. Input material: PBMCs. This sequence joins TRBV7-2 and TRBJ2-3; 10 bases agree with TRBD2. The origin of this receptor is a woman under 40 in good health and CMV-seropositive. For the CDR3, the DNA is TGTGCCAGCAGCAGGTTAGCGGGAGGTCGGACAGATACGCAGTATTTT. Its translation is CASSRLAGGRTDTQYF.